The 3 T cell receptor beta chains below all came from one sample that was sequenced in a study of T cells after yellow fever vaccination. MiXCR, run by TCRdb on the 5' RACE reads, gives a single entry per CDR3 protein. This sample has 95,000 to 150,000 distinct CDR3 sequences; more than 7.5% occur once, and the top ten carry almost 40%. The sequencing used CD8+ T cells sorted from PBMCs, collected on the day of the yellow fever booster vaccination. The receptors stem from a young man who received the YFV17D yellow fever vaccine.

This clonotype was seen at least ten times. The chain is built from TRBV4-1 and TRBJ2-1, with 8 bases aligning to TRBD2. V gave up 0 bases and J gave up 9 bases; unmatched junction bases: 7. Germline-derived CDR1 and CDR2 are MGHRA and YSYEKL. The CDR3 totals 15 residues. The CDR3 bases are TGCGCCAGCAGCCAAGATTCCGGGGGGGCCGGTGAGCAGTTCTTC. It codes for CASSQDSGGAGEQFF.

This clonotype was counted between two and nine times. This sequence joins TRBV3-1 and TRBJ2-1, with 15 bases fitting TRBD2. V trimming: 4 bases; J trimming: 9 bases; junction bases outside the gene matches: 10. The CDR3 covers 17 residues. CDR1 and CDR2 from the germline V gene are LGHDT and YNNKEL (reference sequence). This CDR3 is CASSPWTSGGAGTEQFF. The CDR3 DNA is TGTGCCAGCAGCCCCTGGACTAGCGGGGGGGCGGGGACTGAGCAGTTCTTC.

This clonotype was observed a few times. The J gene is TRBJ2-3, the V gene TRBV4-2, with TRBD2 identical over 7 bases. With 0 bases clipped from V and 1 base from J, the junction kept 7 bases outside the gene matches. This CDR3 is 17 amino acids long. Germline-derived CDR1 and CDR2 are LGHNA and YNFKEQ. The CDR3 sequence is CASSQEGLFTGTDTQYF. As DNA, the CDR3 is TGTGCCAGCAGCCAAGAGGGACTATTCACTGGCACAGATACGCAGTATTTT.